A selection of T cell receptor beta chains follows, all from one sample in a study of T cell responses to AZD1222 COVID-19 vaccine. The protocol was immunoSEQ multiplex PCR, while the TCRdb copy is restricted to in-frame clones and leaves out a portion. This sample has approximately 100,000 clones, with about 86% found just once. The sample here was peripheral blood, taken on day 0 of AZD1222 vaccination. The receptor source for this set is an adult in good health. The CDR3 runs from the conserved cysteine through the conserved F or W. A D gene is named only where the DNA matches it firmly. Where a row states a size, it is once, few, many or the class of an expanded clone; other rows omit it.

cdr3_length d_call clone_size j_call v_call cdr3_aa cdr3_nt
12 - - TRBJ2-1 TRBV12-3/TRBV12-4 CASRRETGEQFF TGTGCCAGCAGGCGCGAGACAGGAGAGCAGTTCTTC
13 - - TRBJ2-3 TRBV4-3 CASSPLVGDTQYF TGCGCCAGCAGCCCCCTTGTTGGGGATACGCAGTATTTT
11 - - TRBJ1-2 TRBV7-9 CASSLVYGYTF TGTGCCAGCAGCCTGGTCTATGGCTACACCTTC
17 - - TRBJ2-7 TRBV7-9 CASSPLSPGHLAYEQYF TGTGCCAGCAGCCCCCTATCACCGGGACATCTCGCCTACGAGCAGTACTTC
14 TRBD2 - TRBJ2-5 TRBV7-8 CASRGLASQETQYF TGTGCCAGCAGGGGACTAGCGAGTCAAGAGACCCAGTACTTC
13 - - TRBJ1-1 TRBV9 CASSVMSRGEAFF TGTGCCAGCAGCGTAATGTCCCGCGGGGAAGCTTTCTTT
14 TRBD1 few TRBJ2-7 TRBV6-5 CASTRGQGLGEQYF TGTGCCAGCACTCGGGGACAGGGACTGGGCGAGCAGTACTTC
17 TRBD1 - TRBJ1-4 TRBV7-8 CASSRFPRGTVYEKLFF TGTGCCAGCAGCCGCTTCCCTAGGGGGACAGTGTATGAAAAACTGTTTTTT
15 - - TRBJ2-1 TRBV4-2 CASTHHMRAYNEQFF TGTGCCAGCACCCATCATATGCGGGCGTACAATGAGCAGTTCTTC
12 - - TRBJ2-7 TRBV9 CASSDASGEQYF TGTGCCAGCAGCGACGCCAGCGGCGAGCAGTACTTC
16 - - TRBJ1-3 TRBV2 CASTRQEGRSGNTIYF TGTGCCAGCACCAGACAGGAGGGGCGGTCTGGAAACACCATATATTTT
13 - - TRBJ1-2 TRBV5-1 CASSLLGDFGYTF TGCGCCAGCAGCTTGTTGGGGGACTTTGGCTACACCTTC
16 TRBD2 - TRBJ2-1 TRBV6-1 CASTVAGVFSYNEQFF TGTGCCAGCACTGTAGCGGGGGTCTTCTCCTACAATGAGCAGTTCTTC
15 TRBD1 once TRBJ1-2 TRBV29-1 CSVRAGTGSVYGYTF TGCAGCGTGAGGGCCGGGACAGGGAGTGTATATGGCTACACCTTC
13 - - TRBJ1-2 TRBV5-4 CASSLGRGIGYTF TGTGCCAGCAGCTTGGGCAGGGGTATTGGCTACACCTTC
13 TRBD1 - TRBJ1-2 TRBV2 CASSGTENYGYTF TGTGCCAGCAGCGGGACAGAGAACTATGGCTACACCTTC
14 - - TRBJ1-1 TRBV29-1 CSATNVWRNTEAFF TGCAGCGCGACAAACGTGTGGAGGAACACTGAAGCTTTCTTT
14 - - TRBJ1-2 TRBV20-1 CSASQGNLNAGYTF TGCAGTGCTAGTCAGGGGAATTTAAACGCTGGCTACACCTTC
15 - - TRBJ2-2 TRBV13 CASSLNPANTGELFF TGTGCCAGCAGCTTAAACCCGGCGAACACCGGGGAGCTGTTTTTT
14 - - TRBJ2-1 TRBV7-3 CASSLTGEYNEQFF TGTGCCAGCAGCTTAACGGGGGAATACAATGAGCAGTTCTTC